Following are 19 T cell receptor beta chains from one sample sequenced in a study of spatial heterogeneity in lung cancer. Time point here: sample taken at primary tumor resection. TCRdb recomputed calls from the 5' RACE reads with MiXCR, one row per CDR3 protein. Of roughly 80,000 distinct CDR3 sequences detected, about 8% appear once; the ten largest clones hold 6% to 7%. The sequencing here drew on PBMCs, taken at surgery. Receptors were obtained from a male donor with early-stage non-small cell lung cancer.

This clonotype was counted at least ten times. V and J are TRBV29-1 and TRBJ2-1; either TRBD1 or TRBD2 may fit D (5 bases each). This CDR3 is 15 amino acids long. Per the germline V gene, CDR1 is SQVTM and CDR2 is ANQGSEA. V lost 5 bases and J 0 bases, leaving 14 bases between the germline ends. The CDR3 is CSVSPGGTSYNEQFF. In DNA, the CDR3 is TGCAGCGTTTCCCCTGGGGGTACCTCCTACAATGAGCAGTTCTTC.

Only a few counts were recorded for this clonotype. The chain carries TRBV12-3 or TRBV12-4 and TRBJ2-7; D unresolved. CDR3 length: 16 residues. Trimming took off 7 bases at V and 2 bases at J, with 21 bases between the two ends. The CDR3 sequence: CASTRGKGRAAYEQYF. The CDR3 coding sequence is TGTGCCAGCACCCGTGGGAAGGGTAGGGCAGCCTACGAGCAGTACTTC.

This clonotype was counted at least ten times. CDR3 sequence: CASSFGTGFEQYF. For the CDR3, the DNA is TGTGCCAGCAGCTTTGGGACAGGGTTCGAGCAGTACTTC. The chain couples TRBV11-2 to TRBJ2-7; 9 bases line up with TRBD1. The CDR3 runs 13 residues. Germline CDR1 is SGHAT and CDR2 is FQNNGV. Losses at the gene ends were 3 bases for V and 6 bases for J; bases not matched to a gene: 3.

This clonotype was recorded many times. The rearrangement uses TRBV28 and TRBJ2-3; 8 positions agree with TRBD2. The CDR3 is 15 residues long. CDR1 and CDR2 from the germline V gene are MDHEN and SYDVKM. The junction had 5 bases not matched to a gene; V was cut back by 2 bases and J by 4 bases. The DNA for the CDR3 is TGTGCCAGCAGTTTAATAACGGGAGGGCCAGATACGCAGTATTTT. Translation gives CASSLITGGPDTQYF.

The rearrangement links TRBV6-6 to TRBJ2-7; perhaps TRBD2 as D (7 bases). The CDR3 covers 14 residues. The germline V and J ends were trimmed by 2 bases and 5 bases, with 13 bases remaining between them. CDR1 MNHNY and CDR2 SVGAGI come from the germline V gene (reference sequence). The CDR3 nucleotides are TGTGCCAGCAGTTACGGGGGGGCGCCCAACGAGCAGTACTTC. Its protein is CASSYGGAPNEQYF.

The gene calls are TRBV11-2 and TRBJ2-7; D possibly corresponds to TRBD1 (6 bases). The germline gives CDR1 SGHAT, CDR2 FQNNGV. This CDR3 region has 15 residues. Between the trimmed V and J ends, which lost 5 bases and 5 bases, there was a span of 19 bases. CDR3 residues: CASSLVGGSGDEQYF. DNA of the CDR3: TGTGCCAGCAGCCTAGTGGGCGGGTCAGGGGACGAGCAGTACTTC.

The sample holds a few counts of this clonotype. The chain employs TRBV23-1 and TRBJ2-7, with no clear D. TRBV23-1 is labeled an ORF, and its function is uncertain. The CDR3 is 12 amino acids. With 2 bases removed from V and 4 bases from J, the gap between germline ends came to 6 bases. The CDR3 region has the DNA TGCGCCAGCAGTCAACCTAGTTACGAGCAGTACTTC. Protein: CASSQPSYEQYF.

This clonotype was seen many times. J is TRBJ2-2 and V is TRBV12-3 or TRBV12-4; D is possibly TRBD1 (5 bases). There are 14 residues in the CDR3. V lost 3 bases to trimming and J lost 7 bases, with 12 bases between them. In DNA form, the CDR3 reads TGTGCCAGCAGTTTTAACAGGCCCAGCGGGGAGCTGTTTTTT. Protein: CASSFNRPSGELFF.

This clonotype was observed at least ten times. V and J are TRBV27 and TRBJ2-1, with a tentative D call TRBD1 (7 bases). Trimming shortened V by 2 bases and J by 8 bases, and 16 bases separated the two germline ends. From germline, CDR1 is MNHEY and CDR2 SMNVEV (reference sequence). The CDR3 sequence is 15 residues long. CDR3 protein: CASSLTGVPGDEQFF. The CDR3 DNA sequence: TGTGCCAGCAGTTTAACAGGGGTCCCGGGGGATGAGCAGTTCTTC.

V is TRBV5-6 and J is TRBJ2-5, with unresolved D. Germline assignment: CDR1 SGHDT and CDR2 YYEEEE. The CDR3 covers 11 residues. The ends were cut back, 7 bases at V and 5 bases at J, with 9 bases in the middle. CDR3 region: CASARTETQYF. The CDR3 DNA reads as TGTGCCAGCGCGCGGACCGAGACCCAGTACTTC.

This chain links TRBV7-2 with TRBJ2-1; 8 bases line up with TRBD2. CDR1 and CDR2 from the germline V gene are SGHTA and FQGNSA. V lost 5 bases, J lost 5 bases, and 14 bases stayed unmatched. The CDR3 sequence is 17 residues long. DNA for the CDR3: TGTGCCAGCAGCCCCCGGGGTAGCGGGATTGGGGACAATGAGCAGTTCTTC. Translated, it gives CASSPRGSGIGDNEQFF.

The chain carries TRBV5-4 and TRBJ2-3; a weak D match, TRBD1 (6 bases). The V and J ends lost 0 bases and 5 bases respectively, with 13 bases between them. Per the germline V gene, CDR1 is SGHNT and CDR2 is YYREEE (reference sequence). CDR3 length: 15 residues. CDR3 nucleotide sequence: TGTGCCAGCAGCTTGGCGGCCAGGGGAGAAGATACGCAGTATTTT. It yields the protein CASSLAARGEDTQYF.

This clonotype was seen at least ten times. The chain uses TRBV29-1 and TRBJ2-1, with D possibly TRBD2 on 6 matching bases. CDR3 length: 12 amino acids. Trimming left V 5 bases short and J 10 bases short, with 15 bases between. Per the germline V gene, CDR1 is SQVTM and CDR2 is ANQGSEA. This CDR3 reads CSVNIRRGEQFF. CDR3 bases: TGCAGCGTTAACATTCGGCGGGGCGAGCAGTTCTTC.

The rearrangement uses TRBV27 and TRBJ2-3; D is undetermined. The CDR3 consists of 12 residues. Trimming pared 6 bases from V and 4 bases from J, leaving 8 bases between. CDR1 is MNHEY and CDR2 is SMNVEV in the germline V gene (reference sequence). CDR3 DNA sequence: TGTGCCAGCAGATACGACCCAGATACGCAGTATTTT. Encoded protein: CASRYDPDTQYF.

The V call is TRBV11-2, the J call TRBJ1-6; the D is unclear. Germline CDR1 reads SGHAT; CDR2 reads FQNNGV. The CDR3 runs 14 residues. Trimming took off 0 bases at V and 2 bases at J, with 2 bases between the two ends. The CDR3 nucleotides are TGTGCCAGCAGCTTAGAAGCCTATAATTCACCCCTCCACTTT. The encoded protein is CASSLEAYNSPLHF.

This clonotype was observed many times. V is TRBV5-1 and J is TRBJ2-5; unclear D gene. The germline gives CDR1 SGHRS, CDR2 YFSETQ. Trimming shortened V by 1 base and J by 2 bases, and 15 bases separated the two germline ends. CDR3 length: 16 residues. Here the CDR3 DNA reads TGCGCCAGCAGCTTGACAGACATCAGGCTGCAAGAGACCCAGTACTTC. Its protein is CASSLTDIRLQETQYF.

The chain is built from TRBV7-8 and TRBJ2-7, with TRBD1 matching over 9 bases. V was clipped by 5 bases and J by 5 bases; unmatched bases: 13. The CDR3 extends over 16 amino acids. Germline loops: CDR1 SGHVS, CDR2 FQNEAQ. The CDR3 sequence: CASSPTSGTGFNEQYF. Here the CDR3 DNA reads TGTGCCAGCAGCCCGACCTCCGGGACAGGGTTCAACGAGCAGTACTTC.

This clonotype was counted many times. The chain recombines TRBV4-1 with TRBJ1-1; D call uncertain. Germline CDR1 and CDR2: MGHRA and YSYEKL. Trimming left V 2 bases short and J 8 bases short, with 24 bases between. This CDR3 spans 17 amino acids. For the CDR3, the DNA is TGCGCCAGCAGCCAAAGTCAGCTTGGGCAGCATATTGCCGAAGCTTTCTTT. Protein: CASSQSQLGQHIAEAFF.

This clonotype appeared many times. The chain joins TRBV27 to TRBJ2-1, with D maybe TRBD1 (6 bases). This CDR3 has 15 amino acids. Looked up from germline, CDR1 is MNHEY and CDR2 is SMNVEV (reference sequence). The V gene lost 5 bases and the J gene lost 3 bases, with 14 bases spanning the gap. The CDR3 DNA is TGTGCCAGCAGTCAGCTGGCGGACAGCTACAATGAGCAGTTCTTC. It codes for CASSQLADSYNEQFF.